The entry that follows covers one T cell receptor beta chain sequence. The data are from a study of blood T cell repertoires in COVID-19. Turning to the study itself: The origin of the acute and convalescent COVID-19 samples was the United States, Italy and Spain. Sample material is recorded as cDNA or gDNA derived from T cells, B-cell-depleted T cells, or PBMCs.

The repertoire was sequenced with immunoSEQ multiplex PCR; TCRdb's copy has only in-frame clones and lacks some. The sample holds about 410,000 clones, roughly 90% seen once. The CDR3 sequence is 15 residues long. Losses at the gene ends were 0 bases for V and 6 bases for J; bases not matched to a gene: 3. The germline CDR1 and CDR2 sequences are ENHRY and SYGVKD. Followed longitudinally, the Seattle patients had been enrolled during active infection. The rearrangement links TRBV10-3 to TRBJ1-2, with 11 bases identical to TRBD1. The sample was peripheral blood. This receptor was obtained from a middle-aged woman with COVID-19, enrolled during active disease. CDR3 DNA sequence: TGTGCCATCAGTGAGTCGGGGACAGGGGGTAATGGCTACACCTTC. This codes for CAISESGTGGNGYTF.